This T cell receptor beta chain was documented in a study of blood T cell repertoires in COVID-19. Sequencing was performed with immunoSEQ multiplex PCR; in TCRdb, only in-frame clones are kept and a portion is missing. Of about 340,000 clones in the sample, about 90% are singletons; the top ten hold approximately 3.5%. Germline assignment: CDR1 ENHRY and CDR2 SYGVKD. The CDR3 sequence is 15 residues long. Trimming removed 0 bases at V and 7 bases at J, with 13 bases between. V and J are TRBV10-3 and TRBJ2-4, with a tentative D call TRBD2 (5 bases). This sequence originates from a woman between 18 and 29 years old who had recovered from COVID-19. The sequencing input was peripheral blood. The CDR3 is CAISESITSGNIQYF. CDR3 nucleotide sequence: TGTGCCATCAGTGAGTCGATAACTAGTGGGAACATTCAGTACTTC.